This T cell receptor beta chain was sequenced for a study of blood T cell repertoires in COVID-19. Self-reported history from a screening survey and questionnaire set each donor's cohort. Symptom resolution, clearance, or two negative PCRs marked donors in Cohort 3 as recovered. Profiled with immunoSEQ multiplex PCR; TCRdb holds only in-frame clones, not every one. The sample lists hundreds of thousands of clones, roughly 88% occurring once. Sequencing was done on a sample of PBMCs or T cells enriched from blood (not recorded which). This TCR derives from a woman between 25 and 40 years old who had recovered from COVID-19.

The CDR3 region is CASSGPGLAGQETQYF. In DNA, the CDR3 is TGTGCCAGCAGCGGACCGGGACTAGCGGGACAAGAGACCCAGTACTTC. The chain carries TRBV9 and TRBJ2-5; 13 bases map to TRBD2. The junction had 4 bases not matched to a gene; V was cut back by 3 bases and J by 2 bases. The CDR3 is 16 residues long. Per the germline V gene, CDR1 is SGDLS and CDR2 is YYNGEE.